What follows are 12 T cell receptor beta chains derived from one specimen sequenced in a study of T-cell reconstitution after alpha-beta-depleted transplantation in children. Using unique molecular identifiers, the investigators prepared the TCRbeta library. One entry per CDR3 protein results from TCRdb running MiXCR on the PCR reads. The table records approximately 97,000 distinct CDR3 sequences, about 6% of them present only once. This specimen consisted of PBMCs, mostly from graft donor cells, obtained 60 days after TCRalphabeta/CD19-depleted stem cell transplant. These receptor sequences come from a female patient aged 2 to 10 who had a stem cell transplant for Fanconi anemia, so the T cells may come from the graft donor.

This clonotype was seen many times. This chain connects TRBV12-3 or TRBV12-4 to TRBJ1-5, with D hard to call. V was clipped by 2 bases and J by 5 bases, with 13 bases between them. The CDR3 sequence is 15 residues long. This chain's CDR3 is CASSLMVQPDQPQHF. Written as DNA, the CDR3 is TGTGCCAGCAGTTTAATGGTCCAGCCGGATCAGCCCCAGCATTTT.

This clonotype is medium-sized (0.01 to 0.1%) by share. The chain recombines TRBV7-3 with TRBJ1-6; D is uncertain. CDR3 length: 12 residues. Trimming removed 5 bases from V and 10 bases from J, with 9 bases in between. Germline CDR1 SGHTA, CDR2 FQGTGA. CDR3 sequence (DNA): TGTGCCAGCAGCAAAGGACGGTCACCCCTCCACTTT. It codes for CASSKGRSPLHF. The full variable domain, rest sourced from reference TRBV7-3 and TRBJ1-6, is GAGVSQTPSNKVTEKGKYVELRCDPISGHTALYWYRQSLGQGPEFLIYFQGTGAADDSGLPNDRFFAVRPEGSVSTLKIQRTERGDSAVYLCASSKGRSPLHFGNGTRLTVT.

There are a few counts of this clonotype. The chain is built from TRBV7-3 and TRBJ2-3, with D possibly being TRBD1 or TRBD2 (5 bases each). The CDR3 contains 14 residues. Germline CDR1 is SGHTA and CDR2 is FQGTGA. Trimming cost V 5 bases and J 8 bases, with 17 bases left between them. The CDR3 region has the DNA TGTGCCAGCAGCGTGGGACGGGCCGGGGTTACGCAGTATTTT. Translated: CASSVGRAGVTQYF.

This chain links TRBV3-1 with TRBJ2-3, with no clear D. Deletions cut 2 bases from V and 6 bases from J, with 9 bases between. Germline lookup yields CDR1 LGHDT and CDR2 YNNKEL (reference sequence). The CDR3 is made up of 13 amino acids. The CDR3 spells CASSQYLIDTQYF. The DNA for the CDR3 is TGTGCCAGCAGCCAATACTTAATTGATACGCAGTATTTT.

This clonotype was observed many times. This chain uses TRBV5-1 with TRBJ2-7, with D maybe TRBD2 (5 bases). V shed 0 bases and J shed 3 bases, with 7 bases lying between them. In germline, CDR1 is SGHRS, CDR2 YFSETQ. The CDR3 is 13 residues long. CDR3 coding DNA: TGCGCCAGCAGCTTGGGGACTGGCTACGAGCAGTACTTC. Its protein is CASSLGTGYEQYF.

The sample holds many counts of this clonotype. The rearrangement joins TRBV20-1 to TRBJ2-6; D unresolved. The V end was cut by 3 bases, the J end by 0 bases, with 9 bases between. The CDR3 runs 15 residues. Germline V CDR1 and CDR2: DFQATT, SNEGSKA (reference sequence). CDR3 sequence reads: CSARIRPSGANVLTF. The CDR3 coding sequence is TGCAGTGCTAGGATAAGACCCTCTGGGGCCAACGTCCTGACTTTC.

In this sample, this clonotype turned up a few times. The chain has TRBV25-1 and TRBJ2-7; D gene unclear. The germline CDR1 and CDR2 sequences are MGHDK and SYGVNS. Trimming left V 4 bases short and J 6 bases short, with 10 bases between. This CDR3 spans 12 amino acids. The CDR3 here is CASSAPFGEQYF. The CDR3 DNA reads TGTGCCAGCAGTGCCCCCTTTGGCGAGCAGTACTTC.

This clonotype showed up many times. The chain joins TRBV21-1 to TRBJ2-4; no DNA check was done on the table's D call, TRBD1. TRBV21-1 is a listed pseudogene. The CDR3 sequence is 13 residues long. The CDR3 DNA is TGTGCCAGCAGCAAAGCAGGGGGCAACATTCAGTACTTC. Translation gives CASSKAGGNIQYF.

This clonotype was observed at least ten times. CDR3: CSARPRGRGGYNSPLHF. CDR3 in DNA: TGCAGTGCTAGGCCCCGGGGGAGGGGGGGCTATAATTCACCCCTCCACTTT. The chain uses TRBV20-1 and TRBJ1-6, with D possibly matching TRBD1 (6 bases). Looked up from germline, CDR1 is DFQATT and CDR2 is SNEGSKA (reference sequence). The ends were cut back, 3 bases at V and 3 bases at J, with 18 bases in the middle. This CDR3 is 17 amino acids long.

There are many counts of this clonotype. The rearrangement links TRBV9 to TRBJ2-1; 9 bases agree with TRBD2. V shed 0 bases, J shed 7 bases, and the junction held 5 bases outside the gene matches. Germline loops: CDR1 SGDLS, CDR2 YYNGEE. The CDR3 is 15 residues long. CDR3 coding DNA: TGTGCCAGCAGCGTAGTGGGCGGGAGGGGGAATGAGCAGTTCTTC. Translated, it gives CASSVVGGRGNEQFF.

The table lists this clonotype with many counts. V and J are TRBV28 and TRBJ1-5; D ambiguous. This CDR3 region has 16 residues. CDR1 is MDHEN, CDR2 SYDVKM, per germline. Trimming cost V 8 bases and J 4 bases, with 21 bases left between them. As DNA, the CDR3 is TGTGCCAGCCTAACGCTGACTGAATTTTCTAATCAGCCCCAGCATTTT. It translates to CASLTLTEFSNQPQHF.

In its sample, this clonotype was seen many times. The chain recombines TRBV25-1 with TRBJ2-1, with 7 bases matching TRBD1. With V trimmed by 6 bases and J by 2 bases, 4 bases remained unmatched. The CDR3 length is 14 residues. Germline V gene lookup returns CDR1 MGHDK and CDR2 SYGVNS. The DNA of the CDR3 is TGTGCCAGCAGCCGGGACAGAACCTACAATGAGCAGTTCTTC. It is translated as CASSRDRTYNEQFF. Looking up the rest from reference TRBV25-1 and TRBJ2-1 gives the full variable domain: EADIYQTPRYLVIGTGKKITLECSQTMGHDKMYWYQQDPGMELHLIHYSYGVNSTEKGDLSSESTVSRIRTEHFPLTLESARPSHTSQYLCASSRDRTYNEQFFGPGTRLTVL.